This TCR beta chain stems from a study of T cell responses to AZD1222 COVID-19 vaccine. General observations from the study: After two AZD1222 doses, spike-specific TCR breadth and depth rose versus day 0. White British donors predominated, females outnumbered males, and clonal diversity was possibly underestimated. At study baseline, merely six AZD1222 recipients were seropositive.

V lost 1 base and J 1 base, leaving 3 bases between the germline ends. Germline V CDR1 and CDR2: LGHDT, YNNKEL (reference sequence). The CDR3 runs 13 residues. The repertoire was sequenced with immunoSEQ multiplex PCR; TCRdb's copy has only in-frame clones and lacks some. The table shows 140,000 or so clones, with about 90% occurring only once. Only one count was recorded for this clone. The antigen remains undetermined. Sample: peripheral blood, taken 28 days after the second dose of the MenACWY control vaccine. The clonotype comes from an adult who received the MenACWY meningococcal vaccine as a control. V is TRBV3-1 (or the pseudogene TRBV3-2) and J is TRBJ2-3; no definite D call. The CDR3 loop is CASSQGGTDTQYF. The CDR3 DNA follows: TGTGCCAGCAGCCAAGGGGGCACAGATACGCAGTATTTT.